Each of the 23 T cell receptor beta chains below was sequenced from the same sample in a study of shared clonotypes between healthy human individuals. Method: immunoSEQ multiplex PCR; TCRdb's copy keeps in-frame clones and lacks some. The table includes 1.5 million to 2.5 million clones, less than 95% detected once. Selected positively for CCR7 and CD45RO-negative, naive CD8 cells excluded terminally differentiated effector memory CD45RA+ cells. The sequencing input was naive CD8+ T cells sorted from blood. The receptors stem from a man aged 18 to 35 in good health.

The rearrangement links TRBV30 to TRBJ1-3; no definite D call. The CDR3 length is 13 residues. Germline V lookup: CDR1 GTSNPN, CDR2 SVGIG (reference sequence). The V end was cut by 5 bases, the J end by 12 bases, with 20 bases between. In DNA, the CDR3 is TGTGCCTGGGCATACGGGGAGGGATGGGGCATATATTTT. Amino acid sequence: CAWAYGEGWGIYF.

The genes are TRBV6-7 and TRBJ1-1, with D perhaps matching TRBD1 (5 bases). TRBV6-7 is an open reading frame whose function is uncertain. Trimming stripped 2 bases from V and 3 bases from J, with 10 bases between. The CDR3 has 14 amino acids. This CDR3 is CASSYRDHHTEAFF. CDR3 nucleotide sequence: TGTGCCAGCAGTTACAGGGACCACCACACTGAAGCTTTCTTT.

The genes are TRBV5-6 and TRBJ2-7; tentatively, D is TRBD1 (6 bases). The CDR3 totals 15 residues. V shed 4 bases and J shed 0 bases, with 14 bases lying between them. The V gene's germline CDR1 is SGHDT and CDR2 YYEEEE. The CDR3 region is CASSADRPSSYEQYF. CDR3 DNA: TGTGCCAGCAGCGCAGACAGGCCCTCCTCCTACGAGCAGTACTTC.

This sequence joins TRBV7-5 and TRBJ1-1; the D call in the table, TRBD1, was not verified against the DNA. TRBV7-5 is labeled a pseudogene. The CDR3 runs 17 residues. CDR3 in amino acids: CARSLAYPGTENTEAFF. The CDR3 bases are TGTGCCAGAAGCTTAGCTTATCCCGGGACAGAGAACACTGAAGCTTTCTTT.

The chain uses TRBV27 and TRBJ2-7; 14 positions agree with TRBD2. V lost 5 bases, J lost 3 bases, and 3 bases stayed unmatched. Germline V gene sequence: CDR1 MNHEY, CDR2 SMNVEV (reference sequence). This CDR3 contains 15 residues. CDR3 sequence (DNA): TGTGCCAGCAGTCGGGGGACTAGCGGGAGCTACGAGCAGTACTTC. Translating it yields CASSRGTSGSYEQYF.

With respect to this clone: Different DNA sequences within this sample yield the same CDR3. The rearrangement uses TRBV11-2 and TRBJ2-7; 11 nucleotides match TRBD1. Germline CDR1 reads SGHAT; CDR2 reads FQNNGV. The V and J ends lost 3 bases and 4 bases, in that order; junction bases with no gene match: 2. CDR3 length: 14 amino acids. DNA of the CDR3: TGTGCCAGCAGCTTGGGGACAGGGGGGTACGAGCAGTACTTC. Amino acid sequence: CASSLGTGGYEQYF.

The chain joins TRBV2 to TRBJ2-5, with TRBD2 matching over 10 bases. With 2 bases clipped from V and 7 bases from J, the junction kept 7 bases outside the gene matches. The CDR3 length is 15 residues. Germline V gives CDR1 SNHLY, CDR2 FYNNEI. The DNA of the CDR3 is TGTGCCAGCAGTGAACTCGCTAGCGGGAGCGGGACCCAGTACTTC. It encodes CASSELASGSGTQYF.

The chain is built from TRBV5-8 and TRBJ2-5; D not certain. The CDR3 has 15 amino acids. Trimming pared 1 base from V and 2 bases from J, leaving 12 bases between. Germline V CDR1 and CDR2: SGHTS, YDEGEE. The DNA for the CDR3 is TGTGCCAGCAGCTTGAGGGCAGGCGAACAAGAGACCCAGTACTTC. Amino acids: CASSLRAGEQETQYF.

The chain joins TRBV4-1 to TRBJ2-5, with TRBD1 identical over 7 bases. This CDR3 has 15 residues. Per the germline V gene, CDR1 is MGHRA and CDR2 is YSYEKL. V lost 5 bases to trimming and J lost 1 base; unmatched junction nucleotides: 7. Written as DNA, the CDR3 is TGCGCCAGCAGCGGGGTGGGACAGCTCCAAGAGACCCAGTACTTC. It yields the protein CASSGVGQLQETQYF.

In this sample, this clone turned up once. V is TRBV7-9 and J is TRBJ2-5; 8 nucleotides match TRBD2. Germline loops: CDR1 SEHNR, CDR2 FQNEAQ (reference sequence). V shed 5 bases, J shed 1 base, and the junction held 12 bases outside the gene matches. The CDR3 runs 17 residues. The CDR3 bases are TGTGCCAGCAGCACCCTGGGCGCTAGCGGGCTCCAAGAGACCCAGTACTTC. Translated, it gives CASSTLGASGLQETQYF.

The chain joins TRBV27 to TRBJ2-7; no definite D call. Trimming took 4 bases from V and 5 from J, leaving 12 bases between them. Germline CDR1 and CDR2: MNHEY and SMNVEV (reference sequence). This CDR3 has 13 amino acids. CDR3 bases: TGTGCCAGCAGTTGGATCCCGACACACGAGCAGTACTTC. Its translation is CASSWIPTHEQYF.

The chain uses TRBV7-8 and TRBJ1-2, with a possible D match to TRBD1 (5 bases). Between the trimmed V and J ends, which lost 2 bases and 0 bases, there was a span of 13 bases. Germline V lookup: CDR1 SGHVS, CDR2 FQNEAQ. The CDR3 runs to 16 residues. The CDR3 nucleotides are TGTGCCAGCAGCTTACGGGACCGGGAAGCTAACTATGGCTACACCTTC. Translated, it gives CASSLRDREANYGYTF.

This clone showed up just once. This rearrangement joins TRBV27 to TRBJ1-4; weak D call: TRBD1 (5 bases). CDR1 is MNHEY and CDR2 is SMNVEV in the germline V gene (reference sequence). The length of the CDR3 is 13 residues. Trimming removed 4 bases at V and 4 bases at J, with 7 bases between. CDR3: CASSWDLNEKLFF. The CDR3 bases are TGTGCCAGCAGTTGGGACCTTAATGAAAAACTGTTTTTT.

The rearrangement joins TRBV19 to TRBJ2-2; D not resolved. Germline CDR1 LNHDA, CDR2 SQIVND (reference sequence). The CDR3 sequence is 15 residues long. V shed 3 bases and J shed 3 bases, with 11 bases lying between them. The DNA for the CDR3 is TGTGCCAGTAGTATCGGTGGCTCGTACACCGGGGAGCTGTTTTTT. Translated, it gives CASSIGGSYTGELFF.

This clone was picked up a small number of times. The chain is built from TRBV6-1 and TRBJ1-2, with 10 bases matching TRBD1. V shed 9 bases and J 4 bases; nucleotides not matched to a gene: 2. CDR1 MNHNS and CDR2 SASEGT come from the germline V gene. The CDR3 runs to 12 residues. CDR3 nucleotide sequence: TGTGCCAGTGGACAGGGGGGCTATGGCTACACCTTC. Protein: CASGQGGYGYTF.

The CDR3 coding sequence is TGCGCCAGCAGCCAAGTGGGCTTGGGGGGATCACCCCTCCACTTT. Translation gives CASSQVGLGGSPLHF. The V and J genes are TRBV4-1 and TRBJ1-6; D might be TRBD1 (5 bases). V was clipped by 1 base and J by 10 bases, with 14 bases between them. The CDR3 runs 15 residues. Germline CDR1 reads MGHRA; CDR2 reads YSYEKL.

The chain couples TRBV7-9 to TRBJ2-1, with TRBD2 matching 7 bases. This CDR3 is 15 amino acids long. Trimming removed 5 bases from V and 0 bases from J; junction bases left unmatched: 4. The germline gives CDR1 SEHNR, CDR2 FQNEAQ (reference sequence). CDR3 nucleotide sequence: TGTGCCAGCAGCCCGAGCGGGGACTCCTACAATGAGCAGTTCTTC. This sequence encodes CASSPSGDSYNEQFF.

Turning to this clone: The same CDR3 arises from other DNA sequences in this sample as well. The J gene is TRBJ2-1, the V gene TRBV11-2; D is unresolved. The germline V and J ends were trimmed by 1 base and 5 bases, with 3 bases remaining between them. This CDR3 is built from 12 residues. Germline lookup yields CDR1 SGHAT and CDR2 FQNNGV. DNA of the CDR3: TGTGCCAGCAGCTTAGGCCACAATGAGCAGTTCTTC. This translates into CASSLGHNEQFF.

The sample holds one count of this clone. The chain couples TRBV7-9 to TRBJ2-7; TRBD1 is a possible D gene (6 bases). Trimming left V 5 bases short and J 3 bases short, with 11 bases between. Germline V lookup: CDR1 SEHNR, CDR2 FQNEAQ (reference sequence). This CDR3 spans 13 amino acids. The DNA of the CDR3 is TGTGCCAGCAGCGGGGACAACTTCTACGAGCAGTACTTC. Translating gives CASSGDNFYEQYF.

The gene calls are TRBV4-1 and TRBJ1-6; tentatively, D is TRBD1 (5 bases). Trimming left V 4 bases short and J 10 bases short, with 11 bases between. The CDR3 has 13 residues. Germline values: CDR1 MGHRA, CDR2 YSYEKL. The CDR3, as DNA: TGCGCCAGCAGCCCCCCTACAGGCTCACCCCTCCACTTT. This translates into CASSPPTGSPLHF.

A remark on this clone: At the DNA level, this CDR3 is encoded by other sequences in the same sample as well. The chain couples TRBV7-9 to TRBJ2-7; no firm D call. V was trimmed by 1 base and J by 4 bases, leaving 8 bases between them. Germline V lookup: CDR1 SEHNR, CDR2 FQNEAQ (reference sequence). The CDR3 spans 13 residues. The CDR3 here is CASSLVSGYEQYF. The CDR3 bases are TGTGCCAGCAGCTTAGTTTCCGGTTACGAGCAGTACTTC.

V and J are TRBV4-2 and TRBJ2-5; TRBD2 is a possible D gene (6 bases). The V gene's germline CDR1 is LGHNA and CDR2 YNFKEQ. The ends were cut back, 4 bases at V and 2 bases at J, with 20 bases in the middle. The CDR3 length is 17 residues. CDR3 DNA sequence: TGTGCCAGCAGCCTACCATTGACTAGTGAGGGGCAAGAGACCCAGTACTTC. This translates into CASSLPLTSEGQETQYF.

The chain employs TRBV27 and TRBJ2-1; D unresolved. The germline CDR1 and CDR2 sequences are MNHEY and SMNVEV (reference sequence). CDR3 length: 13 residues. The V end lost 2 bases, the J end lost 7 bases, and 9 bases lay between the germline ends. CDR3: CASSLNGENEQFF. CDR3 bases: TGTGCCAGCAGTTTAAATGGGGAAAATGAGCAGTTCTTC.